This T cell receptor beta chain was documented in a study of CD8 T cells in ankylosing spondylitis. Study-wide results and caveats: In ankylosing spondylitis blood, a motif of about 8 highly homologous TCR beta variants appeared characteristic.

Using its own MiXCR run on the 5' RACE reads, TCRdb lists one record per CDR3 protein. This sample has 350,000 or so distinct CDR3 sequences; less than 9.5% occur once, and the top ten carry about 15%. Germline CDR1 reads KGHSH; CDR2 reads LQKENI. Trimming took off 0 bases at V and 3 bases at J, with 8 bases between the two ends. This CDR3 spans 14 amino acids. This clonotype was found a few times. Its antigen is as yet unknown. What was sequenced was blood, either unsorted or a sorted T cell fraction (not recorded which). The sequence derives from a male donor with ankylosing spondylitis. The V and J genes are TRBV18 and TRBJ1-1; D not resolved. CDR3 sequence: CASSPPIADTEAFF. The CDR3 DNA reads TGTGCCAGCTCACCACCGATAGCGGACACTGAAGCTTTCTTT.